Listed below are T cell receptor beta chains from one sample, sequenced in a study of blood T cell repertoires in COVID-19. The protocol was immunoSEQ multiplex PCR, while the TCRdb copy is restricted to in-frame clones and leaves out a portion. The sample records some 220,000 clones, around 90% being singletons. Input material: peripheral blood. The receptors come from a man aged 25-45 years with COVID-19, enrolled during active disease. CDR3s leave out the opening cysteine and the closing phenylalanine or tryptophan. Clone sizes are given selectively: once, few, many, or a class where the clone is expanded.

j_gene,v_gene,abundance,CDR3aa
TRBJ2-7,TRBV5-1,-,ASSLGQGKSEQY
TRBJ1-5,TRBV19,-,ASSIDPGGALDSNQPQH
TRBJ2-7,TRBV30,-,AWTPGTGDYEQY
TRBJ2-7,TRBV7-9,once,ASSHSYEQY
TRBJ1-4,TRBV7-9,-,ASSLRGSLDANEKLF
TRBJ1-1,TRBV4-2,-,ASSQEGTGAGTEAF
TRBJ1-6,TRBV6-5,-,ATSRQGYNSPLH
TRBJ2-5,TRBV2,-,ASSAAGAEETQY
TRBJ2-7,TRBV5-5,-,ASSLWDTSYEQY
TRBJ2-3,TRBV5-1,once,ASSLDPLTNTQY
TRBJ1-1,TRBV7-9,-,ASSPDRGRSEAF
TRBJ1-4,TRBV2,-,ASSDRGGQHPFRATNEKLF
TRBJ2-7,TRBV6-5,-,ASSYRSGGVYYEQY
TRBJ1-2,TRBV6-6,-,ASTTDSNYGYT
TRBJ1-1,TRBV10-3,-,AISETGGMNTEAF
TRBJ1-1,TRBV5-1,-,ASREQGNTEAF
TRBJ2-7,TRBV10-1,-,ASSGAYAVSYERC
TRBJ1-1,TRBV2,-,ASSVTGGGNTEAF
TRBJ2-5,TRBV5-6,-,ASNPGGETQY
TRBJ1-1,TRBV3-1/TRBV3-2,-,ASSPRSGKMNTEAF
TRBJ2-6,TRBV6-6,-,ASSPAGANVLT
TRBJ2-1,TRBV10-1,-,ASSEGQGSEQF
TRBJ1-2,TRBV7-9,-,ASLPVTNYGYT
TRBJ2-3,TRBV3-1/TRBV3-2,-,ASSHSGGKTDTQY